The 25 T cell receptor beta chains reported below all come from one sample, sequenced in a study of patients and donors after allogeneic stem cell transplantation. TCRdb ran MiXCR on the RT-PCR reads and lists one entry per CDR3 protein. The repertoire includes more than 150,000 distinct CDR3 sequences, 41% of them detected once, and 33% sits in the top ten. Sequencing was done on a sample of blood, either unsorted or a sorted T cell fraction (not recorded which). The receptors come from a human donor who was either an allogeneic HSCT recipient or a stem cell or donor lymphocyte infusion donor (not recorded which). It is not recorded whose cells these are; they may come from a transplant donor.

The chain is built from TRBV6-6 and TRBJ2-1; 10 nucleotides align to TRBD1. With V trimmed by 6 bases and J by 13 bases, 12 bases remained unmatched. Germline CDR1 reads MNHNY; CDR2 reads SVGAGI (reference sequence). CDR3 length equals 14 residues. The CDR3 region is CASRHTGTGEEQFF. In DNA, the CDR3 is TGTGCCAGCAGGCACACCGGGACAGGGGAGGAACAGTTCTTC.

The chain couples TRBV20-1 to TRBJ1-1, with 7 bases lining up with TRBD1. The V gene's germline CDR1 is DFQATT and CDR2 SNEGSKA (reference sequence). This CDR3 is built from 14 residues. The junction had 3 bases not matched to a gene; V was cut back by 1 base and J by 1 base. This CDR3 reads CSARGQGWNTEAFF. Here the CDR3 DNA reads TGCAGTGCTAGAGGACAGGGATGGAACACTGAAGCTTTCTTT.

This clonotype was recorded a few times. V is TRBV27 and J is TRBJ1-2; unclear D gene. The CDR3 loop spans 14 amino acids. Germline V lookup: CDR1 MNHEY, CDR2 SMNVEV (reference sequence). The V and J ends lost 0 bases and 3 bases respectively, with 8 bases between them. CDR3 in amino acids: CASSLSAVDYGYTF. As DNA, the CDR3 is TGTGCCAGCAGTTTATCGGCAGTGGACTATGGCTACACCTTC.

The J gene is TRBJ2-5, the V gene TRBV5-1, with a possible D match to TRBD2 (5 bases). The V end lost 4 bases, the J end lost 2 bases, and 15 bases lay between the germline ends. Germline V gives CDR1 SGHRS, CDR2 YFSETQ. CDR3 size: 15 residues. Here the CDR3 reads CASSLLAAQQETQYF. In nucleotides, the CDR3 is TGCGCCAGCAGCCTTCTAGCCGCACAACAAGAGACCCAGTACTTC.

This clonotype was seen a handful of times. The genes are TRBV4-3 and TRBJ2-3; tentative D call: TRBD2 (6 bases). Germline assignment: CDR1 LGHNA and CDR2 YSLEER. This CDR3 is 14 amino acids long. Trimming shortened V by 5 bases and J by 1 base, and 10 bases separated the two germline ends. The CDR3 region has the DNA TGCGCCAGCAGCTACCAGCGGGGCACAGATACGCAGTATTTT. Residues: CASSYQRGTDTQYF.

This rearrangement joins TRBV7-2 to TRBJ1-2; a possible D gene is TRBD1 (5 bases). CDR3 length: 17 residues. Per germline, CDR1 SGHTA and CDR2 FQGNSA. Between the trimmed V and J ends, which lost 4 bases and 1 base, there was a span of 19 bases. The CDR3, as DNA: TGTGCCAGCAGCTCATTGGGGACCCTAGGCGTTAACTATGGCTACACCTTC. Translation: CASSSLGTLGVNYGYTF.

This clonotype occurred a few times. CDR3: CASSLYKGAWYGYTF. CDR3 bases: TGCGCCAGCAGCTTATATAAGGGGGCCTGGTATGGCTACACCTTC. This chain joins TRBV5-1 and TRBJ1-2, with 7 bases aligning to TRBD1. J gave up 5 bases and V 2 bases, and 9 bases lay outside the gene matches. Germline V gene data show CDR1 as SGHRS and CDR2 as YFSETQ. The CDR3 loop spans 15 amino acids.

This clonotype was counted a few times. CDR3 sequence reads: CASSKRRSSYEQYF. For the CDR3, the DNA is TGTGCCAGCAGCAAAAGACGGAGCTCCTACGAGCAGTACTTC. V and J are TRBV21-1 and TRBJ2-7. TRBV21-1 is a documented pseudogene. CDR3 length equals 14 residues.

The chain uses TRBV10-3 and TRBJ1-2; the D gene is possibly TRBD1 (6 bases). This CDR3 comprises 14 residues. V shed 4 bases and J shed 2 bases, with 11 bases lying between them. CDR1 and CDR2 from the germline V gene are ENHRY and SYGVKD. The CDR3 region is CAISAGGANYGYTF. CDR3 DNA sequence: TGTGCCATCAGTGCTGGGGGCGCGAACTATGGCTACACCTTC.

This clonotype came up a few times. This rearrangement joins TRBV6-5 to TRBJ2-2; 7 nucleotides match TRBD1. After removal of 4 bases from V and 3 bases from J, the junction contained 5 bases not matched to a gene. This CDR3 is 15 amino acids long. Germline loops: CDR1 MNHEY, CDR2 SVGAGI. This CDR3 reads CASSSRDRYTGELFF. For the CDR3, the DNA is TGTGCCAGCAGTTCACGGGACAGATACACCGGGGAGCTGTTTTTT.

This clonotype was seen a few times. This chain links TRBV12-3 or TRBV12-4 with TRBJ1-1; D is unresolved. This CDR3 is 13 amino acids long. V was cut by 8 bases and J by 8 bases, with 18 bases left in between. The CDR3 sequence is CASPSGSTVEAFF. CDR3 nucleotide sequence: TGTGCCAGCCCTTCGGGGTCCACGGTAGAAGCTTTCTTT.

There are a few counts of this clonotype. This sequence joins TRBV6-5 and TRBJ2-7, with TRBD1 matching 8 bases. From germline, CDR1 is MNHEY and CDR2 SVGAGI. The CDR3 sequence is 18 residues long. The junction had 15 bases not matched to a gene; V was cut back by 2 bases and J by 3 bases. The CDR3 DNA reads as TGTGCCAGCAGTTACCGACTAGGACAGGGCCTGAGTGGCTACGAGCAGTACTTC. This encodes CASSYRLGQGLSGYEQYF.

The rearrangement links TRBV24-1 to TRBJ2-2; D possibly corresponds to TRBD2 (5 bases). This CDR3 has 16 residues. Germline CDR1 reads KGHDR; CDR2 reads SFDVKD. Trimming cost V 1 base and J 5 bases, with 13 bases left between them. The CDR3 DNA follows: TGTGCCACCAGTGATTTATTGACAACGGGGACCGGGGAGCTGTTTTTT. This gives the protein CATSDLLTTGTGELFF.

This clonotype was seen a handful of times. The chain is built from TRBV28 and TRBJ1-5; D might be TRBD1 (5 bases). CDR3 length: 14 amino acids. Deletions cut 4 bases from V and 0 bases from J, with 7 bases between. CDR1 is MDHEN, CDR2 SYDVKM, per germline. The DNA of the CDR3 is TGTGCCAGCAGTTGGGACCGTAGCAATCAGCCCCAGCATTTT. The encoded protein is CASSWDRSNQPQHF.

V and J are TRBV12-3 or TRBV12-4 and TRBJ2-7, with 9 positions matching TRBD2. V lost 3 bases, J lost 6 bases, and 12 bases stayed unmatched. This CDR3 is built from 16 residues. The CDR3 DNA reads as TGTGCCAGCAGTTTCCGGCTAGCGGGAATGATGGGCGAGCAGTACTTC. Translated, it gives CASSFRLAGMMGEQYF.

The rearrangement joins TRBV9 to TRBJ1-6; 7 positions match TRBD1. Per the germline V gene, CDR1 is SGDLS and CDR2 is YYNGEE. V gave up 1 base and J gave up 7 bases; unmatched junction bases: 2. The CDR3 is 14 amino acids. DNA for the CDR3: TGTGCCAGCAGCGTATCGGGACAGAATTCACCCCTCCACTTT. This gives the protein CASSVSGQNSPLHF.

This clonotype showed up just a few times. Here the CDR3 reads CASGQGAGNYGYTF. CDR3 bases: TGTGCCAGCGGACAGGGGGCGGGTAACTATGGCTACACCTTC. The rearrangement uses TRBV28 and TRBJ1-2, with TRBD1 identical over 11 bases. Germline CDR1 is MDHEN and CDR2 is SYDVKM. This CDR3 is 14 amino acids long. Germline trimming cut 8 bases from V and 1 base from J; bases unmatched to any gene: 3.

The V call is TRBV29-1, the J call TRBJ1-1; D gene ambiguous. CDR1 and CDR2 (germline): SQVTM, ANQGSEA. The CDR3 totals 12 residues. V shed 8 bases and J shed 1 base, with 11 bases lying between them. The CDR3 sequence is CSTKTPNTEAFF. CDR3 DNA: TGCAGCACTAAGACCCCGAACACTGAAGCTTTCTTT.

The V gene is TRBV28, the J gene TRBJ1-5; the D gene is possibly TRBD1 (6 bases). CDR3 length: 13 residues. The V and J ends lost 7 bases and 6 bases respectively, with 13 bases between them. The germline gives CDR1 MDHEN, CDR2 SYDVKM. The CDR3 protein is CASTEQGGQPQHF. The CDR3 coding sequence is TGTGCCAGCACGGAACAGGGCGGTCAGCCCCAGCATTTT. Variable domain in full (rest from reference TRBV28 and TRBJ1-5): DVKVTQSSRYLVKRTGEKVFLECVQDMDHENMFWYRQDPGLGLRLIYFSYDVKMKEKGDIPEGYSVSREKKERFSLILESASTNQTSMYLCASTEQGGQPQHFGDGTRLSIL.

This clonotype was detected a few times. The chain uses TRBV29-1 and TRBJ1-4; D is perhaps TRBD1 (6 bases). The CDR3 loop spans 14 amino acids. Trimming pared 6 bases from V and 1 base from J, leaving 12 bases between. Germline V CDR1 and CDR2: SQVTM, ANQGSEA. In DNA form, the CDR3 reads TGCAGCGTCGCGTCAGGGGAAACTAATGAAAAACTGTTTTTT. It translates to CSVASGETNEKLFF.

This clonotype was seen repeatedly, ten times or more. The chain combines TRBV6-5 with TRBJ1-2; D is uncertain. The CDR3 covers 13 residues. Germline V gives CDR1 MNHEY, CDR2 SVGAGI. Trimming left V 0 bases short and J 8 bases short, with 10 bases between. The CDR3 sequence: CASSYSRGYGYTF. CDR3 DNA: TGTGCCAGCAGTTACTCGAGAGGATACGGCTACACCTTC.

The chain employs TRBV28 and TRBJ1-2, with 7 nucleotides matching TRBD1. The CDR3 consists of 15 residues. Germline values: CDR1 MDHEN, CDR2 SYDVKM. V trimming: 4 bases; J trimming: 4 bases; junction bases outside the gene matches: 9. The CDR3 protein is CASSSRRTGTYGYTF. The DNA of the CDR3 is TGTGCCAGCAGTTCCCGACGGACAGGAACCTATGGCTACACCTTC.

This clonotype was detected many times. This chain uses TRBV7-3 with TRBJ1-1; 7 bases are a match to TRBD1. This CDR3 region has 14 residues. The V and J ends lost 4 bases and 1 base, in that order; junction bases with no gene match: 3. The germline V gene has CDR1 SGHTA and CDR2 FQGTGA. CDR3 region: CASSSGTANTEAFF. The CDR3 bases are TGTGCCAGCAGCTCGGGGACAGCGAACACTGAAGCTTTCTTT.

This chain's CDR3 is CASSPESNTEAFF. The DNA for the CDR3 is TGTGCCAGCAGCCCCGAGTCGAACACTGAAGCTTTCTTT. This chain connects TRBV7-6 to TRBJ1-1; D gene ambiguous. The CDR3 length is 13 residues. V was pared by 5 bases and J by 1 base, with 8 bases between. Germline V gene data show CDR1 as SGHVS and CDR2 as FNYEAQ.

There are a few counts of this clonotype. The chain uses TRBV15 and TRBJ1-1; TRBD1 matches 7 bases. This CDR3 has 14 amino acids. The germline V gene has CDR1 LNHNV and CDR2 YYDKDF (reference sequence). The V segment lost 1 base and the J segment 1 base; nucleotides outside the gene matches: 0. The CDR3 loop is CATSRGQGNTEAFF. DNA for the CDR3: TGTGCCACCAGCAGAGGACAGGGGAACACTGAAGCTTTCTTT.